The table lists the clone carrying this TCR beta chain with a few counts. Antigen: not known. V lost 0 bases and J 7 bases, leaving 10 bases between the germline ends. This CDR3 comprises 12 residues. Germline CDR1 and CDR2: DFQATT and SNEGSKA (reference sequence). These data are taken from a study of spatial heterogeneity in lung cancer. Study at large: From matched bulk RNA-seq came a T cell module score, which showed a strong correlation with TCR transcript counts in tumor regions. Findings and caveats of the study: One measure, the expanded intratumoral alpha and beta TCR count, tracked tumor mutation counts.

TCRdb redid the calling of the 5' RACE reads with MiXCR, one entry per CDR3 protein. The sample yields several thousand distinct CDR3 sequences, 7.5% to 10% seen once. The time point denotes: sample taken at primary tumor resection. The sequences come from lung tumor tissue, collected at surgery. The sequence derives from a male donor with early-stage non-small cell lung cancer. The V and J genes are TRBV20-1 and TRBJ2-7; D is unclear. The DNA for the CDR3 is TGCAGTGCTAGAGATGATGGAGCTGAGCAGTACTTC. Its translation: CSARDDGAEQYF.